This T cell receptor beta chain was sequenced in a study of blood T cell repertoires in COVID-19. Turning to the study itself: The United States, Italy and Spain were the sources of the acute and convalescent COVID-19 samples.

In its sample, this clone was seen once. Authors' processing steps: Estimates of nucleated cell counts were drawn from the amplification of reference gene primers. The assay was immunoSEQ multiplex PCR, and TCRdb's table has in-frame clones only and misses some. The V and J calls and clone size were taken over from that table, and D and trimming were inferred from the DNA. The sample has around 200,000 clones; approximately 87% are singletons. Enrolled through a virtual design, the participants were between 18 and 89 years of age and came from under 25 US areas. Germline V gene sequence: CDR1 MNHEY, CDR2 SVGAGI. Trimming pared 9 bases from V and 0 bases from J, leaving 17 bases between. The CDR3 runs 15 residues.

This sequence was found in a woman aged 50 to 65 in a cohort exposed to, infected with or recovered from COVID-19 (not recorded which). Sequencing was carried out using PBMCs or T cells enriched from blood (not recorded which). This rearrangement joins TRBV6-5 to TRBJ1-1; possibly TRBD1 for D (6 bases). The CDR3 coding sequence is TGTGCCAGTTCGCAGGGGACAAATCTGAACACTGAAGCTTTCTTT. Protein product: CASSQGTNLNTEAFF.